Listed here is a single T cell receptor (beta chain). This sample is part of a study of control samples from healthy donors and cancer patients. This CDR3 contains 14 residues. Germline V gives CDR1 SQVTM, CDR2 ANQGSEA. V lost 3 bases and J 0 bases, leaving 10 bases between the germline ends. Libraries were prepared by immunoSEQ multiplex PCR; TCRdb keeps only in-frame clonotypes and omits some of them. The sample shows approximately 170,000 clones, 88% of them seen only once. The chain employs TRBV29-1 and TRBJ2-3; the D gene is possibly TRBD2 (5 bases). Sequencing input: blood. The sequence derives from a woman aged 30 to 39 in good health. The CDR3 is CSVEVGDSTDTQYF. In nucleotides, the CDR3 is TGCAGCGTTGAGGTGGGAGATAGCACAGATACGCAGTATTTT.